This entry features one TCR beta chain sequence. Generated by immunoSEQ multiplex PCR, the TCRdb table keeps only in-frame clones and is missing some. The table has hundreds of thousands of clones, roughly 90% seen once; the top ten hold around a tenth. The record originates from a study of blood T cell repertoires in COVID-19. CDR3 length equals 14 residues. V was pared by 6 bases and J by 4 bases, with 15 bases between. From germline, CDR1 is MDHEN and CDR2 SYDVKM. Sequencing used PBMCs or T cells enriched from blood (not recorded which). The clonotype was recovered from a woman aged 40 to 49 who had recovered from COVID-19. V gene TRBV28 combines with J gene TRBJ1-2; D uncertain. This CDR3 is CASSSLLGVYGYTF. The CDR3 DNA sequence: TGTGCCAGCAGCTCCCTACTAGGAGTCTATGGCTACACCTTC.